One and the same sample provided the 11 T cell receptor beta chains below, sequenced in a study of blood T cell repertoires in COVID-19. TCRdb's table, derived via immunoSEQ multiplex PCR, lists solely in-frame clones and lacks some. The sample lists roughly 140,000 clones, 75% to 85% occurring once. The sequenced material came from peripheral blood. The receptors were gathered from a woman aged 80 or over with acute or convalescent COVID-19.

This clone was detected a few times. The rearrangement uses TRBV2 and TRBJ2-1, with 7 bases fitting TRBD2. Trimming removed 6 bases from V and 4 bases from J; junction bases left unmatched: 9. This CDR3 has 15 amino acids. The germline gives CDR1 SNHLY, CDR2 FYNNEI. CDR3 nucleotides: TGTGCCAGCAGGGCCGGGGGGTTCCGGTACAATGAGCAGTTCTTC. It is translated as CASRAGGFRYNEQFF.

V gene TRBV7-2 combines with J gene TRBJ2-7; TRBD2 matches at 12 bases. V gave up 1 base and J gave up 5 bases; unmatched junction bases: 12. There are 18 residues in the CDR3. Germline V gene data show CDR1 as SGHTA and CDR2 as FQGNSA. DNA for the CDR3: TGTGCCAGCAGCTTAGATCCTAGCGGGGGGGGCCGATGGAACGAGCAGTACTTC. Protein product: CASSLDPSGGGRWNEQYF. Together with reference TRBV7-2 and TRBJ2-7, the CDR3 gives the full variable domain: GAGVSQSPSNKVTEKGKDVELRCDPISGHTALYWYRQSLGQGLEFLIYFQGNSAPDKSGLPSDRFSAERTGGSVSTLTIQRTQQEDSAVYLCASSLDPSGGGRWNEQYFGPGTRLTVT.

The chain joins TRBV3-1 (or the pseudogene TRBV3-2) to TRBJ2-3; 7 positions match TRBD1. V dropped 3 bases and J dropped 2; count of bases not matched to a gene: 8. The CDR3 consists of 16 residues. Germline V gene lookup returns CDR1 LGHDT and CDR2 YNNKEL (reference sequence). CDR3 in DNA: TGTGCCAGCAGCCAGGAAACAGGGGCCAACACAGATACGCAGTATTTT. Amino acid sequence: CASSQETGANTDTQYF.

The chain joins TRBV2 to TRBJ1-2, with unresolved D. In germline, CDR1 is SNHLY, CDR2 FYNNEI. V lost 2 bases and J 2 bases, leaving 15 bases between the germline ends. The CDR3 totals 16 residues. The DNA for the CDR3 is TGTGCCAGCAGTGAACTAAGACGGACGGGGAACTATGGCTACACCTTC. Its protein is CASSELRRTGNYGYTF. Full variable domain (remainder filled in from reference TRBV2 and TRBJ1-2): EPEVTQTPSHQVTQMGQEVILRCVPISNHLYFYWYRQILGQKVEFLVSFYNNEISEKSEIFDDQFSVERPDGSNFTLKIRSTKLEDSAMYFCASSELRRTGNYGYTFGSGTRLTVV.

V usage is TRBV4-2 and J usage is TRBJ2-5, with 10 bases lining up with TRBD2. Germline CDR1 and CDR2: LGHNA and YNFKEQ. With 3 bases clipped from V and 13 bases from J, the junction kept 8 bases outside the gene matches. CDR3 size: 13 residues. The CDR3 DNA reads TGTGCCAGCAGCCAGAGCCCCGGGACTAGCGTGTACTTC. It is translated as CASSQSPGTSVYF.

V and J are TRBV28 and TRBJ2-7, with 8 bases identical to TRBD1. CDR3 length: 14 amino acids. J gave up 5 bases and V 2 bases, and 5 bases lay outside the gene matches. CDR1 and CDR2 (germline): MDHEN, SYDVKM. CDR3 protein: CASSLRGQVHEQYF. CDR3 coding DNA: TGTGCCAGCAGTTTACGGGGACAGGTGCACGAGCAGTACTTC.

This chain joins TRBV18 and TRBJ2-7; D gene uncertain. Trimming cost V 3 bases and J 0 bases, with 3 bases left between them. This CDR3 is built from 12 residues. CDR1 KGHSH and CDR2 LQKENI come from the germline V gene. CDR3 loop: CASSPRSYEQYF. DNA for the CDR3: TGTGCCAGCTCACCCCGCTCCTACGAGCAGTACTTC.

The CDR3 here is CAWSVLPSGIGGELFF. Here the CDR3 DNA reads TGTGCCTGGAGTGTACTGCCTAGCGGGATAGGCGGGGAGCTGTTTTTT. The J gene is TRBJ2-2, the V gene TRBV30; 9 bases match TRBD2. The CDR3 consists of 16 residues. Germline assignment: CDR1 GTSNPN and CDR2 SVGIG (reference sequence). Trimming took 0 bases from V and 7 from J; bases not matched to a gene: 9.

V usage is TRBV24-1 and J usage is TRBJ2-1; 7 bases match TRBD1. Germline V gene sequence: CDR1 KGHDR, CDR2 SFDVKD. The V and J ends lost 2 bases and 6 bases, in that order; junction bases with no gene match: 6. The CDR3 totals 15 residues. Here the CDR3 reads CATSDWDSGPNEQFF. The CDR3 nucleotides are TGTGCCACCAGTGATTGGGACAGCGGACCCAATGAGCAGTTCTTC.

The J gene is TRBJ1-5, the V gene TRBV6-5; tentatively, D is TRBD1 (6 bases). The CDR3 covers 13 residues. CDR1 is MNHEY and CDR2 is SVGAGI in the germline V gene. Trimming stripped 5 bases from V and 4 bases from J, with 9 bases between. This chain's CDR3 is CASSPDRNQPQHF. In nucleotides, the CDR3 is TGTGCCAGCAGTCCTGACAGGAATCAGCCCCAGCATTTT.

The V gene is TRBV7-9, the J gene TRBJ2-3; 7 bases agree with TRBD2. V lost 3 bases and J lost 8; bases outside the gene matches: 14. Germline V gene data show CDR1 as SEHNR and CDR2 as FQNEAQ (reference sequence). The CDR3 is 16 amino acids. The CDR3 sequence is CASSFASGTLPGTQYF. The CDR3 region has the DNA TGTGCCAGCAGCTTTGCAAGCGGGACCCTGCCCGGTACGCAGTATTTT.